The clone carrying this TCR beta chain was counted at least ten times. The data were obtained in a study of regulatory T cells in long-lasting Graves disease. Time point described: newly diagnosed GD, antithyroid drugs for less than 3 months. After RNA was extracted from PBMCs, the TCR library was made from it. With iRepertoire HTBI primers and Arm-PCR of CDR3 regions, TCR beta libraries were built. A single record per CDR3 protein comes from TCRdb applying MiXCR to the multiplex PCR reads. This table has roughly 560,000 distinct CDR3 sequences, about 16% appearing once. The same sample was also used in a study of T cells in Graves' hyperthyroidism and ophthalmopathy. That work states: Most clonotypes expanded in the thyroid (above 0.001) were also present in blood.

Sequencing was performed on peripheral blood mononuclear cells (PBMCs), taken at new diagnosis, from a patient treated with antithyroid drugs. This clonotype was obtained from a woman aged 35-65 years with Graves disease.

The CDR3 nucleotides are TGTGCCAGCAGCCAGACAGGGGGCCATCAGCCCCAGCATTTT. The encoded protein is CASSQTGGHQPQHF. The chain is built from TRBV11-2 and TRBJ1-5; 10 bases map to TRBD1. After removal of 5 bases from V and 5 bases from J, the junction contained 3 bases not matched to a gene. Germline assignment: CDR1 SGHAT and CDR2 FQNNGV. The CDR3 consists of 14 residues. The full variable domain, its missing parts supplied by reference TRBV11-2 and TRBJ1-5, is EAGVAQSPRYKIIEKRQSVAFWCNPISGHATLYWYQQILGQGPKLLIQFQNNGVVDDSQLPKDRFSAERLKGVDSTLKIQPAKLEDSAVYLCASSQTGGHQPQHFGDGTRLSIL.